Below, 27 T cell receptor beta chains from the same sample are listed, as sequenced in a study of control samples from healthy donors and cancer patients. TCRdb keeps only in-frame clones here, not all; method: immunoSEQ multiplex PCR. The table includes about 34,000 clones, approximately 93% detected once. Material for sequencing was PBMCs. Receptors were obtained from a man aged 40-55 years with colorectal cancer.

This chain links TRBV5-4 with TRBJ1-6; D possibly corresponds to TRBD1 (5 bases). The CDR3 spans 17 residues. V was shortened by 1 base and J by 0 bases, with 11 bases between the two germline ends. The germline CDR1 and CDR2 sequences are SGHNT and YYREEE (reference sequence). CDR3 protein: CASSLKRQSSYNSPLHF. The CDR3 DNA sequence: TGTGCCAGCAGCTTGAAACGACAGAGCTCCTATAATTCACCCCTCCACTTT. Using reference TRBV5-4 and TRBJ1-6 for the parts outside the CDR3, the full variable domain is ETGVTQSPTHLIKTRGQQVTLRCSSQSGHNTVSWYQQALGQGPQFIFQYYREEENGRGNFPPRFSGLQFPNYSSELNVNALELDDSALYLCASSLKRQSSYNSPLHFGNGTRLTVT.

The rearrangement links TRBV6-5 to TRBJ1-3; TRBD1 matches at 9 bases. The CDR3 covers 14 residues. Germline V gene sequence: CDR1 MNHEY, CDR2 SVGAGI. After removal of 6 bases from V and 3 bases from J, the junction contained 3 bases not matched to a gene. The CDR3 DNA is TGTGCCAGCAGAACAGGGGGCTTTGGAAACACCATATATTTT. Its protein product is CASRTGGFGNTIYF.

V usage is TRBV19 and J usage is TRBJ1-4, with 8 bases that match TRBD1. Trimming removed 2 bases from V and 5 bases from J; junction bases left unmatched: 4. Germline values: CDR1 LNHDA, CDR2 SQIVND (reference sequence). The CDR3 loop spans 15 amino acids. The CDR3 region has the DNA TGTGCCAGTAGTATAACCGGGACAGGCAATGAAAAACTGTTTTTT. Amino acids: CASSITGTGNEKLFF.

This chain joins TRBV5-4 and TRBJ1-1; D gene ambiguous. Germline CDR1 and CDR2: SGHNT and YYREEE (reference sequence). The CDR3 length is 14 residues. V was pared by 2 bases and J by 1 base, with 9 bases between. The DNA of the CDR3 is TGTGCCAGCAGCTTTATAGATAAGAACACTGAAGCTTTCTTT. This gives the protein CASSFIDKNTEAFF. The full variable domain, in which reference TRBV5-4 and TRBJ1-1 provide the parts outside the CDR3, is ETGVTQSPTHLIKTRGQQVTLRCSSQSGHNTVSWYQQALGQGPQFIFQYYREEENGRGNFPPRFSGLQFPNYSSELNVNALELDDSALYLCASSFIDKNTEAFFGQGTRLTVV.

The chain links TRBV6-1 to TRBJ2-3, with D possibly matching TRBD1 (6 bases). Germline CDR1 reads MNHNS; CDR2 reads SASEGT. The CDR3 sequence is 14 residues long. V was pared by 0 bases and J by 3 bases, with 7 bases between. CDR3 protein: CASSEARGTDTQYF. The CDR3 coding sequence is TGTGCCAGCAGTGAAGCCAGGGGAACAGATACGCAGTATTTT.

V is TRBV9 and J is TRBJ1-2; D remains unclear. The CDR3 sequence is 14 residues long. Germline-derived CDR1 and CDR2 are SGDLS and YYNGEE. Trimming took off 0 bases at V and 0 bases at J, with 6 bases between the two ends. The CDR3 is CASSVGGANYGYTF. CDR3 coding DNA: TGTGCCAGCAGCGTAGGGGGAGCTAACTATGGCTACACCTTC.

The chain combines TRBV19 with TRBJ2-2, with 9 bases that match TRBD1. CDR3 length: 14 residues. Per the germline V gene, CDR1 is LNHDA and CDR2 is SQIVND (reference sequence). Trimming removed 3 bases from V and 4 bases from J; junction bases left unmatched: 0. CDR3 DNA: TGTGCCAGTAGTATGACAGGGGGCACCGGGGAGCTGTTTTTT. Protein: CASSMTGGTGELFF. Full variable domain (outside the CDR3, taken from reference TRBV19 and TRBJ2-2): DGGITQSPKYLFRKEGQNVTLSCEQNLNHDAMYWYRQDPGQGLRLIYYSQIVNDFQKGDIAEGYSVSREKKESFPLTVTSAQKNPTAFYLCASSMTGGTGELFFGEGSRLTVL.

V usage is TRBV2 and J usage is TRBJ2-2, with 10 bases fitting TRBD2. The V gene's germline CDR1 is SNHLY and CDR2 FYNNEI. The CDR3 covers 17 residues. J gave up 5 bases and V 4 bases, and 10 bases lay outside the gene matches. DNA of the CDR3: TGTGCCAGCAGTGCCGGACAGCGGGGGGGCTTTACCGGGGAGCTGTTTTTT. This encodes CASSAGQRGGFTGELFF. The variable domain in full, with the rest retrieved from reference TRBV2 and TRBJ2-2, is EPEVTQTPSHQVTQMGQEVILRCVPISNHLYFYWYRQILGQKVEFLVSFYNNEISEKSEIFDDQFSVERPDGSNFTLKIRSTKLEDSAMYFCASSAGQRGGFTGELFFGEGSRLTVL.

The chain recombines TRBV20-1 with TRBJ1-1, with D uncertain. CDR3 length: 14 residues. V lost 3 bases and J 0 bases, leaving 11 bases between the germline ends. CDR1 DFQATT and CDR2 SNEGSKA come from the germline V gene (reference sequence). CDR3 DNA sequence: TGCAGTGCTAGTGGGCAGGCCATGAACACTGAAGCTTTCTTT. Its protein product is CSASGQAMNTEAFF.

V and J are TRBV12-3 or TRBV12-4 and TRBJ2-1, with D unclear. The CDR3 is 13 residues long. Trimming removed 3 bases from V and 3 bases from J, with 6 bases in between. In DNA, the CDR3 is TGTGCCAGCAGTTTGCTAAACTACAATGAGCAGTTCTTC. Protein product: CASSLLNYNEQFF.

The V call is TRBV29-1, the J call TRBJ1-1, with 9 bases fitting TRBD1. V dropped 3 bases and J dropped 7; count of bases not matched to a gene: 9. CDR1 and CDR2 from the germline V gene are SQVTM and ANQGSEA. This CDR3 contains 14 residues. CDR3 DNA sequence: TGCAGCGTTGATCCCGGGACAGGGAATGTTGAAGCTTTCTTT. Its protein is CSVDPGTGNVEAFF.

This chain uses TRBV5-4 with TRBJ1-1, with D perhaps matching TRBD1 (5 bases). Germline V lookup: CDR1 SGHNT, CDR2 YYREEE (reference sequence). V was cut by 3 bases and J by 1 base, with 10 bases left in between. The CDR3 has 14 amino acids. CDR3: CASSSGRGNTEAFF. The DNA for the CDR3 is TGTGCCAGCAGCTCGGGACGGGGGAACACTGAAGCTTTCTTT.

The gene calls are TRBV7-3 and TRBJ1-1; D remains ambiguous. Germline-derived CDR1 and CDR2 are SGHTA and FQGTGA. The CDR3 spans 15 residues. V was cut by 2 bases and J by 3 bases, with 13 bases left in between. CDR3 sequence reads: CASSLQGLLDTEAFF. CDR3 DNA sequence: TGTGCCAGCAGCTTACAAGGTTTATTAGACACTGAAGCTTTCTTT.

The chain joins TRBV18 to TRBJ1-1, with 7 positions matching TRBD1. The CDR3 has 16 residues. CDR1 KGHSH and CDR2 LQKENI come from the germline V gene. With V trimmed by 0 bases and J by 0 bases, 4 bases remained unmatched. Here the CDR3 reads CASSPPRDSVNTEAFF. CDR3 nucleotides: TGTGCCAGCTCACCACCGAGGGACAGTGTGAACACTGAAGCTTTCTTT.

V and J are TRBV19 and TRBJ1-1, with D unresolved. V lost 9 bases, J lost 9 bases, and 29 bases lay in between. The CDR3 consists of 16 residues. Per the germline V gene, CDR1 is LNHDA and CDR2 is SQIVND (reference sequence). The CDR3 here is CASQYRRDFSPGQAFF. The CDR3 DNA sequence: TGTGCCAGCCAATACCGGAGGGATTTCTCCCCTGGGCAAGCTTTCTTT.

The gene calls are TRBV11-3 and TRBJ2-1; possible D gene TRBD1, 6 bases. Germline assignment: CDR1 SGHNT and CDR2 YENEEA. The V end was cut by 1 base, the J end by 5 bases, with 6 bases between. This CDR3 has 13 residues. CDR3 nucleotides: TGTGCCAGCAGCTTAGCAGGGGACAATGAGCAGTTCTTC. It codes for CASSLAGDNEQFF.

The chain recombines TRBV18 with TRBJ1-2; D gene ambiguous. Trimming took 6 bases from V and 7 from J, leaving 21 bases between them. Germline V CDR1 and CDR2: KGHSH, LQKENI. The CDR3 covers 15 residues. The CDR3 here is CASSTVTPPEGGYTF. The CDR3 DNA follows: TGTGCCAGCTCCACCGTAACTCCTCCCGAGGGTGGCTACACCTTC.

This chain uses TRBV7-7 with TRBJ2-1; possibly TRBD1 or TRBD2 for D (6 bases each). This CDR3 has 14 amino acids. The germline CDR1 and CDR2 sequences are SSHAT and FNYEAQ (reference sequence). Trimming removed 2 bases at V and 6 bases at J, with 11 bases between. The CDR3 nucleotides are TGTGCCAGCAGCTTAACACAGGGAGGCAATGAGCAGTTCTTC. Translated: CASSLTQGGNEQFF.

The chain recombines TRBV7-6 with TRBJ2-7; D is unresolved. This CDR3 is 14 amino acids long. Germline CDR1 reads SGHVS; CDR2 reads FNYEAQ. Between the trimmed V and J ends, which lost 5 bases and 0 bases, there was a span of 11 bases. CDR3 coding DNA: TGTGCCAGCAGCCCTCGGGCGGACTCCTACGAGCAGTACTTC. It encodes CASSPRADSYEQYF.

The rearrangement joins TRBV6-5 to TRBJ1-3, with 9 bases matching TRBD1. V was clipped by 9 bases and J by 0 bases; unmatched bases: 6. Germline CDR1 reads MNHEY; CDR2 reads SVGAGI. CDR3 length equals 15 residues. CDR3 protein: CASRTGDISGNTIYF. The CDR3 nucleotides read TGTGCCAGTCGGACAGGGGACATCTCTGGAAACACCATATATTTT.

The genes are TRBV30 and TRBJ1-2; D is perhaps TRBD1 (5 bases). The germline V gene has CDR1 GTSNPN and CDR2 SVGIG (reference sequence). The length of the CDR3 is 12 residues. Trimming cost V 3 bases and J 4 bases, with 9 bases left between them. The CDR3 DNA reads TGTGCCTGGAGCCCCGGGGGCTATGGCTACACCTTC. The encoded protein is CAWSPGGYGYTF.

Regarding this clone: The same CDR3 arises from other DNA sequences in this sample as well. J is TRBJ2-2 and V is TRBV4-1, with 10 bases aligning to TRBD1. CDR3 length equals 15 residues. Per the germline V gene, CDR1 is MGHRA and CDR2 is YSYEKL. The J segment lost 7 bases and the V segment lost 6 bases, leaving 8 bases of the junction unmatched. CDR3: CASSPRQGADGELFF. Here the CDR3 DNA reads TGCGCCAGCAGTCCCCGACAGGGGGCTGACGGGGAGCTGTTTTTT.

This sequence joins TRBV9 and TRBJ2-3, with D uncertain. The CDR3 contains 11 residues. The germline gives CDR1 SGDLS, CDR2 YYNGEE. V dropped 3 bases and J dropped 7 bases, with 6 bases sitting between them. The CDR3: CASSDGNTQYF. CDR3 coding DNA: TGTGCCAGCAGCGATGGGAATACGCAGTATTTT. The entire variable domain, with the rest obtained from reference TRBV9 and TRBJ2-3, is as follows: DSGVTQTPKHLITATGQRVTLRCSPRSGDLSVYWYQQSLDQGLQFLIQYYNGEERAKGNILERFSAQQFPDLHSELNLSSLELGDSALYFCASSDGNTQYFGPGTRLTVL.

The V and J genes are TRBV9 and TRBJ2-1; tentatively, D is TRBD1 (6 bases). V was shortened by 0 bases and J by 7 bases, with 11 bases between the two germline ends. The CDR3 has 14 residues. Germline V gene data show CDR1 as SGDLS and CDR2 as YYNGEE. The CDR3 DNA is TGTGCCAGCAGCGTAGCTACAGGGTGGAATGAGCAGTTCTTC. Translating it yields CASSVATGWNEQFF.

The CDR3 DNA sequence: TGTGCCAGCTCACCCAACCAGGCTCGGGACGGTAATTCACCCCTCCACTTT. It encodes CASSPNQARDGNSPLHF. The J gene is TRBJ1-6, the V gene TRBV18; tentative D call: TRBD1 (5 bases). Germline-derived CDR1 and CDR2 are KGHSH and LQKENI. The CDR3 loop spans 17 amino acids. V lost 3 bases and J lost 6, with 18 bases in between.

The chain employs TRBV6-5 and TRBJ1-4; no firm D call. The CDR3 is 15 residues long. From germline, CDR1 is MNHEY and CDR2 SVGAGI. Trimming removed 6 bases from V and 5 bases from J, with 16 bases in between. This chain's CDR3 is CASRPGDPGNEKLFF. The CDR3 DNA sequence: TGTGCCAGCAGGCCCGGAGACCCGGGCAATGAAAAACTGTTTTTT.

This chain connects TRBV6-5 to TRBJ2-5, with 9 positions matching TRBD2. V lost 6 bases to trimming and J lost 5 bases; unmatched junction nucleotides: 7. This CDR3 region has 14 residues. The germline V gene has CDR1 MNHEY and CDR2 SVGAGI. The CDR3: CASSGGGAVETQYF. The DNA of the CDR3 is TGTGCCAGCAGCGGCGGGGGGGCCGTCGAGACCCAGTACTTC.